This T cell receptor (beta chain) came from a study of shared clonotypes between healthy human individuals. General study results and limits: Generation probabilities of non-shared clonotypes were lower (relative to those shared by all four donors). Among the subsets, naive ones generally showed larger estimated richness than memory ones.

This clone was seen only once. Antigen specificity is unknown. The CDR3 runs to 13 residues. Germline-derived CDR1 and CDR2 are WNHNN and SYGVQD (reference sequence). V lost 3 bases and J 7 bases, leaving 12 bases between the germline ends. The method was immunoSEQ multiplex PCR; TCRdb's version includes in-frame clones alone and lacks a portion of them. The sample consists of 2,100,000 or so clones, about 94% of them appearing once. Input material: naive CD4+ T cells sorted from blood. As to subset: CD45RA+ positively selected. The clonotype originates from a man aged 18 to 30 in good health. V and J are TRBV10-1 and TRBJ1-2; no definite D call. Written as DNA, the CDR3 is TGCGCCAGCAGTGAATCGCTAGGAGCTGGCTACACCTTC. Its protein product is CASSESLGAGYTF.